This T cell receptor beta chain emerged from a study of CD8+ T cells in alopecia areata. Study information: Treated patients were given oral tofacitinib, which was dosed at 5 to 10 mg twice daily. Study-level results: Compared with normal scalp, lesional scalp had higher clonality and more expanded CD8+ clones. Mouse data revealed clearer TCR sharing than patient data did, a gap possibly tied to HLA.

Isolated RNA was reverse transcribed into cDNA used as the sequencing template. The protocol was immunoSEQ multiplex PCR, while the TCRdb copy is restricted to in-frame clones and leaves out a portion. The sample contains approximately 59,000 clones, roughly 44% of which appear only once. CDR3 length: 15 residues. V dropped 1 base and J dropped 6 bases, with 16 bases sitting between them. The germline V gene has CDR1 MNHNS and CDR2 SASEGT. Specimens obtained from alopecia areata patients comprised lesional scalp punch biopsies and peripheral blood. This clone was counted a few times. Its matching antigen is unknown.

The TCR was taken from a human donor with alopecia areata. Sequenced here: CD8+ T cells sorted from blood, sampled at week 0. The chain couples TRBV6-1 to TRBJ2-7; no definite D call. As DNA, the CDR3 is TGTGCCAGCAGTGAAGAGGTAGCCCAGGTGTCCGAGCAGTACTTC. Translating gives CASSEEVAQVSEQYF.